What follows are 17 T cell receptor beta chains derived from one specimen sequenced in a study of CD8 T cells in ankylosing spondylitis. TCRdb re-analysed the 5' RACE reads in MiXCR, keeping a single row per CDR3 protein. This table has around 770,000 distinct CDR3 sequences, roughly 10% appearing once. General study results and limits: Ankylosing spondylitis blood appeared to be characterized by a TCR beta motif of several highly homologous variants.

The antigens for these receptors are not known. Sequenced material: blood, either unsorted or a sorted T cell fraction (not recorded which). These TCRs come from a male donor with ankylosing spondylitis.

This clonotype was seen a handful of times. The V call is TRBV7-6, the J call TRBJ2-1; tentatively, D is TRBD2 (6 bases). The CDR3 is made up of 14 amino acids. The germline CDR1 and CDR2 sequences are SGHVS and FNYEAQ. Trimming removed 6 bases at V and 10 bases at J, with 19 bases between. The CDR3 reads CASSSAGLLREQFF. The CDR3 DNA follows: TGTGCCAGCAGTTCAGCGGGCCTTCTGAGGGAGCAGTTCTTC.

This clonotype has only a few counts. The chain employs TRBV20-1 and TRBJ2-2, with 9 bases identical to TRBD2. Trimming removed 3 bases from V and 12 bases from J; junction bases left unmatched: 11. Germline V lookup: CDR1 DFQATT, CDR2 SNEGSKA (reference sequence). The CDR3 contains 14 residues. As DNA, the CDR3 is TGCAGTGCTAGTAGCGGGGGCCCTAACCCCAAGCTGTTTTTT. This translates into CSASSGGPNPKLFF.

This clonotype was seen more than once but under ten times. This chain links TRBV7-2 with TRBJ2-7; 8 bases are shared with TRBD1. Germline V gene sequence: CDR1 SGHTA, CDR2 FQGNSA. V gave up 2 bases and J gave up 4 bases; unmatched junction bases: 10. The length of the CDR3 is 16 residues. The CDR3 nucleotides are TGTGCCAGCAGCTTAAGCTCTGGACAGGGTAAATACGAGCAGTACTTC. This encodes CASSLSSGQGKYEQYF.

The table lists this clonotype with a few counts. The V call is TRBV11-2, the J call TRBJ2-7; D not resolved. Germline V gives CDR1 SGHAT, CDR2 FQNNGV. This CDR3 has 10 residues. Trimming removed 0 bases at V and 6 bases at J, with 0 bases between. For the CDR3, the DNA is TGTGCCAGCAGCTTAGACGAGCAGTACTTC. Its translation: CASSLDEQYF.

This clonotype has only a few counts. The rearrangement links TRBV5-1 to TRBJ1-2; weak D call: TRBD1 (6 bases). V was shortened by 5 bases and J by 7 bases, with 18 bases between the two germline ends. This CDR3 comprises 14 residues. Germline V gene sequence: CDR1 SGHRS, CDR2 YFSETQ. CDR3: CASSPSTGTAGYTF. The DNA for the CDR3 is TGCGCCAGCAGTCCATCTACAGGGACGGCTGGCTACACCTTC.

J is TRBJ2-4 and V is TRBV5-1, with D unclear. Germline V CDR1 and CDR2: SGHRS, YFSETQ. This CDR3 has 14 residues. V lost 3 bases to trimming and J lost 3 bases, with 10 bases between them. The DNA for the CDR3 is TGCGCCAGCAGCTGGAACGTGGGCAAAAACATTCAGTACTTC. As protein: CASSWNVGKNIQYF.

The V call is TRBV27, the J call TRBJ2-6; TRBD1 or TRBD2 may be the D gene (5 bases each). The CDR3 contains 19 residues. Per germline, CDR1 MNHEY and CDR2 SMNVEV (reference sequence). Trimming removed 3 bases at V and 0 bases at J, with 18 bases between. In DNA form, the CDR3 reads TGTGCCAGCAGTTTGATAGGGACGGACCCTTTCTCTGGGGCCAACGTCCTGACTTTC. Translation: CASSLIGTDPFSGANVLTF.

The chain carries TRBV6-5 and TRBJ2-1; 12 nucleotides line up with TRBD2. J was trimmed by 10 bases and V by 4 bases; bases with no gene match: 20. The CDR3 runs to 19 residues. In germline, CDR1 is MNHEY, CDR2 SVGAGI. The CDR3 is CASSSPGLAGGLQYGEQFF. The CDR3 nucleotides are TGTGCCAGCAGTTCGCCGGGACTAGCGGGCGGACTCCAATACGGGGAGCAGTTCTTC.

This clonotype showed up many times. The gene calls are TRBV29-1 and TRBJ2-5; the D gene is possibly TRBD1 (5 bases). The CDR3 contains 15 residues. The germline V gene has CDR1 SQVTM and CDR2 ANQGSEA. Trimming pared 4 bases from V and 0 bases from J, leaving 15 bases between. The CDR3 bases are TGCAGCGTTGCTCGGGCCAGGGCGTACCAAGAGACCCAGTACTTC. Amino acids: CSVARARAYQETQYF.

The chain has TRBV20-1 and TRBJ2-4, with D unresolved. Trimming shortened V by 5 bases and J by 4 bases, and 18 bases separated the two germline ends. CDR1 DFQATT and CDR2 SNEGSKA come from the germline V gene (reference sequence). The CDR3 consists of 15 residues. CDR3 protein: CSALGPTSRKNIQYF. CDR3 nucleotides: TGCAGTGCTTTGGGCCCCACCTCGAGGAAAAACATTCAGTACTTC.

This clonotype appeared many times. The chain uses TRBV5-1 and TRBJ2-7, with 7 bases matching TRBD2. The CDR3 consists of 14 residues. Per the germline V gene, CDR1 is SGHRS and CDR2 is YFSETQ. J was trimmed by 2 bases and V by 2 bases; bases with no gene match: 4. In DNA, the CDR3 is TGCGCCAGCAGCTTACTCGGGACTACCTACGAGCAGTACTTC. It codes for CASSLLGTTYEQYF.

The CDR3 nucleotides are TGTGCCAGCAGCCCGGGGCTCGGGAGGGCCGATTTAAGGCAGTTCTTC. Amino acid sequence: CASSPGLGRADLRQFF. J is TRBJ2-1 and V is TRBV6-1; 8 bases map to TRBD2. The length of the CDR3 is 16 residues. Germline CDR1 reads MNHNS; CDR2 reads SASEGT. J lost 12 bases, V lost 6 bases, and 19 bases had no gene match.

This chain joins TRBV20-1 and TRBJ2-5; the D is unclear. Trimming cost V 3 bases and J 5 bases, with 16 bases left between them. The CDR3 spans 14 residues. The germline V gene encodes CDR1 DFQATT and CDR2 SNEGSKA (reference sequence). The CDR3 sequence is CSARPGPPQETQYF. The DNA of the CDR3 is TGCAGTGCTAGGCCCGGGCCCCCCCAGGAGACCCAGTACTTC.

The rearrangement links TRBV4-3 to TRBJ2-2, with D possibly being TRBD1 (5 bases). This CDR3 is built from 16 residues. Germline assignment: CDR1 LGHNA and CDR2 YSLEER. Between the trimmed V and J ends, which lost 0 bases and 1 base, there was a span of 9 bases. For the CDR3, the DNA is TGCGCCAGCAGCCAAGATCTAACAGGGAACACCGGGGAGCTGTTTTTT. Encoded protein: CASSQDLTGNTGELFF.

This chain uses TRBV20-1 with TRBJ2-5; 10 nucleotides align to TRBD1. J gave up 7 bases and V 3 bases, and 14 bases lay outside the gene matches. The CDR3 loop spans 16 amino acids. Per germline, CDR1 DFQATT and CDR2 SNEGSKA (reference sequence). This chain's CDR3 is CSASPPPTGGLGTQYF. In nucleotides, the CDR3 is TGCAGTGCTAGTCCCCCCCCGACAGGGGGCCTGGGGACCCAGTACTTC.

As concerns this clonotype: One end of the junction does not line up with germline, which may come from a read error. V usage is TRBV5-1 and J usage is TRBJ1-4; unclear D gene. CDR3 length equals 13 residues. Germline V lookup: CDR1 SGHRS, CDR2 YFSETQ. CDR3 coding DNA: TGCGCCAGCAGCCCGCAACCTGCTGAAGAACTGTTTTTT. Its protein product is CASSPQPAEELFF.

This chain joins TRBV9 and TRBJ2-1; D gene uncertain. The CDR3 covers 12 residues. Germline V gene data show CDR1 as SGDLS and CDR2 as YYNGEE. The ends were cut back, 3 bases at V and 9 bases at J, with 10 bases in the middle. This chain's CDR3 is CASSAGDFEQFF. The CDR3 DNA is TGTGCCAGCAGCGCCGGAGATTTTGAGCAGTTCTTC.